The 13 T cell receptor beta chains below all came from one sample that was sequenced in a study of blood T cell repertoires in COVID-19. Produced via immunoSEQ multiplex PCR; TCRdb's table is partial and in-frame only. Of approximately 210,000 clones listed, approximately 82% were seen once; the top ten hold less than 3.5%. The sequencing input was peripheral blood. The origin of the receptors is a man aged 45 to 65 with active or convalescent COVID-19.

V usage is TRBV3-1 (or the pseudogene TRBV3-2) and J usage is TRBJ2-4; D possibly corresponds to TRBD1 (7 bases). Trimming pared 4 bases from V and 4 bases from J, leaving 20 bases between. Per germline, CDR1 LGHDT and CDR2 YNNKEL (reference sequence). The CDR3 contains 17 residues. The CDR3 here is CASSRPQGGAGKNIQYF. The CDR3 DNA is TGTGCCAGCAGCCGCCCGCAGGGGGGCGCAGGGAAAAACATTCAGTACTTC.

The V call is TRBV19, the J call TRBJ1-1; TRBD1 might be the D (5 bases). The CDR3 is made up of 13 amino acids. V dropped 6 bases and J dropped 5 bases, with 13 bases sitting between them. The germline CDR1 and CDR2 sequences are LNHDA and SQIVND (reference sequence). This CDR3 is CASSQGRGTEAFF. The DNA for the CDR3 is TGTGCCAGTAGCCAGGGTCGGGGGACTGAAGCTTTCTTT.

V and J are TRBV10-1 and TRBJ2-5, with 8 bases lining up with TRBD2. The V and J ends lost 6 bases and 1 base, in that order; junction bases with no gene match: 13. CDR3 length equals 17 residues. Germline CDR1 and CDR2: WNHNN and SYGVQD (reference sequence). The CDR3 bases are TGCGCCAGCAGCCTCCGGGGGGGGGCCCTCCTCCAAGAGACCCAGTACTTC. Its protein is CASSLRGGALLQETQYF.

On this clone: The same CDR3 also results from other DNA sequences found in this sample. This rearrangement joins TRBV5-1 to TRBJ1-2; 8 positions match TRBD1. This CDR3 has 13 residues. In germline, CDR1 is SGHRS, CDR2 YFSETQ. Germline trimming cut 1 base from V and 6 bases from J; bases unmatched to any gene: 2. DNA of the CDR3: TGCGCCAGCAGCTTGACAGGGGGTAATGGCTACACCTTC. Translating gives CASSLTGGNGYTF. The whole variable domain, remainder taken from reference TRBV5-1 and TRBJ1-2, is KAGVTQTPRYLIKTRGQQVTLSCSPISGHRSVSWYQQTPGQGLQFLFEYFSETQRNKGNFPGRFSGRQFSNSRSEMNVSTLELGDSALYLCASSLTGGNGYTFGSGTRLTVV.

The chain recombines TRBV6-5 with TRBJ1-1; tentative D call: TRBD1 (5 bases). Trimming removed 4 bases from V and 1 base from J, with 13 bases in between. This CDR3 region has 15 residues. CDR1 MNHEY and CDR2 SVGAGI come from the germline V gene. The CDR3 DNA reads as TGTGCCAGCAGTTGGGCTATTAGGGGGAACACTGAAGCTTTCTTT. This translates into CASSWAIRGNTEAFF.

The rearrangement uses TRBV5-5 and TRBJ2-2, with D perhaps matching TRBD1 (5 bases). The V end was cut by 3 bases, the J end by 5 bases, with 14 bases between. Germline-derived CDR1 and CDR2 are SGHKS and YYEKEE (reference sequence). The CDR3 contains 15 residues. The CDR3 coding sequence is TGTGCCAGCAGCTCAGCCCACCAGGGAACCGGGGAGCTGTTTTTT. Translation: CASSSAHQGTGELFF. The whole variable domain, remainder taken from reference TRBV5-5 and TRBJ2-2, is DAGVTQSPTHLIKTRGQQVTLRCSPISGHKSVSWYQQVLGQGPQFIFQYYEKEERGRGNFPDRFSARQFPNYSSELNVNALLLGDSALYLCASSSAHQGTGELFFGEGSRLTVL.

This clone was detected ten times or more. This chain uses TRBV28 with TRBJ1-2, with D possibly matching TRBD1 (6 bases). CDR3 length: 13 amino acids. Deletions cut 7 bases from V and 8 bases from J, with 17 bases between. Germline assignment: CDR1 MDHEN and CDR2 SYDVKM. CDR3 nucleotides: TGTGCCAGCACCCAGGGGTATATTAGGGGCTACACCTTC. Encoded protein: CASTQGYIRGYTF.

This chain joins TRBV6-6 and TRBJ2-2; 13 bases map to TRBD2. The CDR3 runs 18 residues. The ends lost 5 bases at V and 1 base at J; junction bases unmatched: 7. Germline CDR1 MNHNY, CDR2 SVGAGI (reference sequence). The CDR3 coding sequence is TGTGCCAGCAGTCGGACTAGCGGGAGTGGGTTGAACACCGGGGAGCTGTTTTTT. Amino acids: CASSRTSGSGLNTGELFF.

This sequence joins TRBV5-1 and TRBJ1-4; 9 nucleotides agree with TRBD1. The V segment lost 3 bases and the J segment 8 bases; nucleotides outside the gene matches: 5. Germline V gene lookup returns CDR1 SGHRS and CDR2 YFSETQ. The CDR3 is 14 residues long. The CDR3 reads CASSSGQGGEKLFF. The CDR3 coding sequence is TGCGCCAGCAGCTCGGGACAGGGCGGAGAAAAACTGTTTTTT.

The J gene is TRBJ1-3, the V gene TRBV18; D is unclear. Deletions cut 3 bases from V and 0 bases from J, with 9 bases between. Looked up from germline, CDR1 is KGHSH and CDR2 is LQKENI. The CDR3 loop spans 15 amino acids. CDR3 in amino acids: CASSPVPVSGNTIYF. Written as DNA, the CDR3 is TGTGCCAGCTCACCCGTTCCAGTCTCTGGAAACACCATATATTTT.

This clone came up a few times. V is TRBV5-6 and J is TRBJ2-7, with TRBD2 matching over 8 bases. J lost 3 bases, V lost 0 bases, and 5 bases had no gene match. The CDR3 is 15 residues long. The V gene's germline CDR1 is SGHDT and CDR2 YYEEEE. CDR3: CASSLGGGRHYEQYF. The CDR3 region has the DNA TGTGCCAGCAGCTTGGGGGGCGGGAGGCACTACGAGCAGTACTTC.

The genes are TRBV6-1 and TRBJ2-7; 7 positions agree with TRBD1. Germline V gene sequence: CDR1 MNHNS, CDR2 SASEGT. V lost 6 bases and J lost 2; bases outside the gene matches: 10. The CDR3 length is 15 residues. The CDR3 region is CASRPPGQRAYEQYF. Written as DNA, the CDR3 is TGTGCCAGCAGACCACCGGGACAGCGAGCCTACGAGCAGTACTTC.

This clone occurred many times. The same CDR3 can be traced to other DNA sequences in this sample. CDR3 bases: TGCGCCAGCAGCTTGGCTGGAGGTTCCTACGAGCAGTACTTC. This gives the protein CASSLAGGSYEQYF. This sequence joins TRBV5-1 and TRBJ2-7, with D perhaps matching TRBD2 (5 bases). V was shortened by 0 bases and J by 1 base, with 8 bases between the two germline ends. The CDR3 is 14 amino acids. Germline CDR1 reads SGHRS; CDR2 reads YFSETQ.